Below are 13 T cell receptor beta chains sequenced from a single sample in a study of T cell responses to AZD1222 COVID-19 vaccine. The method was immunoSEQ multiplex PCR; TCRdb's version includes in-frame clones alone and lacks a portion of them. This sample carries approximately 200,000 clones, about 94% of them seen once, and the ten largest clones take around 1.7%. This sample comprised peripheral blood, obtained 28 days after the second dose of the MenACWY control vaccine. Receptor source: an adult who received the MenACWY meningococcal vaccine as a control.

This chain uses TRBV29-1 with TRBJ2-1; TRBD1 matches at 11 bases. The junction had 6 bases not matched to a gene; V was cut back by 6 bases and J by 5 bases. The CDR3 is 14 residues long. Per germline, CDR1 SQVTM and CDR2 ANQGSEA. This CDR3 reads CSVAGTGGDNEQFF. DNA for the CDR3: TGCAGCGTCGCCGGGACAGGGGGTGACAATGAGCAGTTCTTC.

This chain links TRBV3-1 (or the pseudogene TRBV3-2) with TRBJ1-4, with 8 bases that match TRBD1. CDR3 size: 14 residues. CDR1 and CDR2 (germline): LGHDT, YNNKEL (reference sequence). Trimming cost V 4 bases and J 5 bases; bases outside gene matches: 3. CDR3 coding DNA: TGTGCCAGCAGCCGGGACAGGTACAATGAAAAACTGTTTTTT. Its translation: CASSRDRYNEKLFF.

The count of this clone is one. V usage is TRBV28 and J usage is TRBJ2-7; the match to TRBD1 covers 8 bases. The CDR3 loop spans 15 amino acids. Germline V gives CDR1 MDHEN, CDR2 SYDVKM. Trimming cost V 5 bases and J 1 base; bases outside gene matches: 7. Written as DNA, the CDR3 is TGTGCCAGCAGTCGACCCGGGACAGGTTCCTACGAGCAGTACTTC. Encoded protein: CASSRPGTGSYEQYF.

This clone appeared once. The chain recombines TRBV10-3 with TRBJ2-3; 11 bases map to TRBD2. Germline V CDR1 and CDR2: ENHRY, SYGVKD. CDR3 length: 18 amino acids. With V trimmed by 6 bases and J by 4 bases, 15 bases remained unmatched. CDR3 sequence (DNA): TGTGCCATCAGCACCGGGACTAGCGGAGGGCAACCCTCAGATACGCAGTATTTT. Residues: CAISTGTSGGQPSDTQYF.

The V gene is TRBV6-2 or TRBV6-3, the J gene TRBJ2-7; D not resolved. CDR3 length equals 15 residues. The V and J ends lost 6 bases and 0 bases respectively, with 15 bases between them. CDR1 is MNHEY and CDR2 is SVGEGT in the germline V gene. The CDR3 here is CASSHSGGGSYEQYF. The DNA of the CDR3 is TGTGCCAGCAGCCACTCGGGTGGTGGCTCCTACGAGCAGTACTTC.

This clone appeared a single time. The genes are TRBV15 and TRBJ1-5; D perhaps matches TRBD1 (6 bases). Germline V lookup: CDR1 LNHNV, CDR2 YYDKDF (reference sequence). Trimming shortened V by 7 bases and J by 4 bases, and 11 bases separated the two germline ends. The CDR3 runs 13 residues. The DNA of the CDR3 is TGTGCCACCACTGGAGGGGGGAATCAGCCCCAGCATTTT. This translates into CATTGGGNQPQHF.

The chain joins TRBV15 to TRBJ1-1; D might be TRBD1 (6 bases). Per the germline V gene, CDR1 is LNHNV and CDR2 is YYDKDF (reference sequence). Trimming cost V 3 bases and J 3 bases, with 11 bases left between them. The CDR3 loop spans 14 amino acids. CDR3 nucleotides: TGTGCCACCAGCAGGAGAGGGGGTGACACTGAAGCTTTCTTT. Its protein product is CATSRRGGDTEAFF.

This sequence joins TRBV11-2 and TRBJ2-7; 10 bases are shared with TRBD1. From germline, CDR1 is SGHAT and CDR2 FQNNGV. J gave up 5 bases and V 5 bases, and 15 bases lay outside the gene matches. The length of the CDR3 is 17 residues. The CDR3 DNA follows: TGTGCCAGCAGCCCCTCCGTCCGGGACAGGGGTTGGCACGAGCAGTACTTC. Protein product: CASSPSVRDRGWHEQYF.

This chain joins TRBV13 and TRBJ2-7; no reliable D call. Looked up from germline, CDR1 is PRHDT and CDR2 is FYEKMQ (reference sequence). Trimming cost V 5 bases and J 5 bases, with 16 bases left between them. This CDR3 has 14 residues. The CDR3 spells CASSGRLMVNEQYF. Written as DNA, the CDR3 is TGTGCCAGCAGCGGAAGACTTATGGTAAACGAGCAGTACTTC.

The gene calls are TRBV27 and TRBJ2-5; a weak D match, TRBD1 (6 bases). Trimming stripped 5 bases from V and 4 bases from J, with 20 bases between. Germline CDR1 and CDR2: MNHEY and SMNVEV (reference sequence). This CDR3 spans 16 amino acids. The CDR3 DNA is TGTGCCAGCAGTCTGGTGAAGTCTGGGGGCACAGAGACCCAGTACTTC. Translated: CASSLVKSGGTETQYF.

The V gene is TRBV11-2, the J gene TRBJ2-5; D is unresolved. The CDR3 totals 16 residues. The germline CDR1 and CDR2 sequences are SGHAT and FQNNGV. The ends were cut back, 5 bases at V and 10 bases at J, with 26 bases in the middle. CDR3 residues: CASSVGGPDLEEDQYF. The CDR3 bases are TGTGCCAGCAGCGTAGGTGGACCCGACTTGGAAGAGGACCAGTACTTC.

This clone was observed a handful of times. The sample carries other DNA sequences with the same CDR3. The chain joins TRBV7-2 to TRBJ1-5; D remains ambiguous. This CDR3 comprises 14 residues. Germline V CDR1 and CDR2: SGHTA, FQGNSA. Between the trimmed V and J ends, which lost 5 bases and 2 bases, there was a span of 10 bases. CDR3: CASSPSGGNQPQHF. CDR3 DNA: TGTGCCAGCAGCCCGTCCGGGGGCAATCAGCCCCAGCATTTT.

The rearrangement uses TRBV2 and TRBJ1-1, with D tentatively TRBD1 (5 bases). V was shortened by 5 bases and J by 11 bases, with 9 bases between the two germline ends. CDR1 is SNHLY and CDR2 is FYNNEI in the germline V gene. There are 10 residues in the CDR3. CDR3 in amino acids: CASSLGEAFF. CDR3 bases: TGTGCCAGCAGTCTGGGGGAGGCTTTCTTT.